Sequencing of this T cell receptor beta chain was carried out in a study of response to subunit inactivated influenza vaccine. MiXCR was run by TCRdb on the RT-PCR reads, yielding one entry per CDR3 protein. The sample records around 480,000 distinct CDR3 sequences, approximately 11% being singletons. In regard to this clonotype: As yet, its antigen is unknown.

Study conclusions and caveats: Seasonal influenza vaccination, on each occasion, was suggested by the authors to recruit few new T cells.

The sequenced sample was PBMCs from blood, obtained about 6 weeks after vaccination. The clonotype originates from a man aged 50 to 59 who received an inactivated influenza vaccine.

The CDR3 loop reads CSARGYRNEQFF. The CDR3, as DNA: TGCAGTGCGAGGGGGTATAGGAATGAGCAGTTCTTC. The chain has TRBV20-1 and TRBJ2-1; TRBD1 might be the D (6 bases). The CDR3 totals 12 residues. The V end was cut by 6 bases, the J end by 7 bases, with 13 bases between. Germline CDR1 is DFQATT and CDR2 is SNEGSKA (reference sequence).